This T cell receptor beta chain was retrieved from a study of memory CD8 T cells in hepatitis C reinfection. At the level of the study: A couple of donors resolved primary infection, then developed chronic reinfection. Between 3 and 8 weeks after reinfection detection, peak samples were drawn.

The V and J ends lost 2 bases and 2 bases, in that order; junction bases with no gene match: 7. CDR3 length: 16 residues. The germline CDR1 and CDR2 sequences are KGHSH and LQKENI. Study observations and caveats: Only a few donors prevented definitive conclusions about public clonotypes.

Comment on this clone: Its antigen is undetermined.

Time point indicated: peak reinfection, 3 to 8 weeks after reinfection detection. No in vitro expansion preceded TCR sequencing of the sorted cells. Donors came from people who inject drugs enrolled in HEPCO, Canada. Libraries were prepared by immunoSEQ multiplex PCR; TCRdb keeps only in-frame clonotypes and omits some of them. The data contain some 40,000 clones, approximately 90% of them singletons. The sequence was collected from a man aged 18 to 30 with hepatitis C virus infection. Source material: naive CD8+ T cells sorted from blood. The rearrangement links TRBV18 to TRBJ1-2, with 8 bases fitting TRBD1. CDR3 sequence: CASSPSTGGLNYGYTF. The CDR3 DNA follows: TGTGCCAGCTCACCATCCACAGGGGGGTTGAACTATGGCTACACCTTC.